This note documents a single T cell receptor (beta chain) sequence. Its cognate antigen has yet to be identified. No base qualities exist here, and no much larger clone lies one base off it. The CDR3 regions of human TCRbeta chains were subjected to immunosequencing. The paper's data handling went like this. Repertoire TCRs were matched against a reference library of SARS-CoV-2-specific TCRs generated with the MIRA antigen-specificity platform. Breadth was defined as the fraction of unique TCRs that were SARS-CoV-2-associated, and depth was defined as the fraction of total T cells that were SARS-CoV-2-associated. Using the MIRA data, each spike-specific TCR was assigned both to the spike region to which the TCR was reactive and to a CD4 or CD8 class. Log10-transformed breadth and depth values were compared by one-way ANOVA with Sidak's multiple comparisons tests. Imported from immuneACCESS, the table was reduced by TCRdb to in-frame sequences with V and J called. These copies leave out some clones; in studies compared against another copy, an unresolved V gene accounts for under half, and the cause of the remainder is not known. The V and J calls and clone size come from that table; D and trimming were worked out from the DNA. The sample yields some 100,000 clones; 85% to 90% were counted once. The ten top clones hold around 17% of the sample.

Explained via the paper, the time point label denotes: baseline before first vaccination. Vaccinee samples were obtained from the UK trials COV001 and COV002, which included a single-blind randomized controlled phase 2/3 trial of AZD1222 (ChAdOx1 nCoV-19) in healthy adults. For TCRbeta chain sequencing, PBMC samples were collected from trial participants at day 0 and at day 28 after the second dose. This record comes from a study of T cell responses to AZD1222 COVID-19 vaccine (dated by TCRdb to 2020 to 2022). In terms of the full investigation: AZD1222 recipients whose second dose came at about 4 weeks and those whose second dose came at about 12 weeks were combined into one group, since spike-specific TCR depth and breadth did not differ between the two schedules. A total of 230 to 250 trial participants underwent TCR sequencing, of whom 200 to 220 had received two doses of AZD1222 and around 25 had received two doses of the MenACWY control vaccine. Trial participants were enrolled by age into subgroups of 18-55, 56-69 and 70-plus years, and around 150, 28 and 57 TCR-sequenced participants, respectively, were included in these subgroups. General conclusions and limits of the study: After two AZD1222 doses, both the breadth and the depth of spike-specific TCRs were significantly higher than at day 0 and than in MenACWY recipients. In the small 56-69-year group, the increase in depth fell short of significance, most likely because of low power. Nearly half of unique spike-specific TCRs reportedly recognized epitopes outside regions mutated in the B.1.351 and B.1.1.7 variants. Only a handful of AZD1222 recipients were SARS-CoV-2 seropositive at baseline, limiting conclusions about previously exposed vaccinees. Participants were mostly white British and included more females than males, and it was suggested by the authors that clonal diversity may have been underestimated. Because no day 14 peak-response samples were available, the repertoires could be characterized only after the peak T cell response. Vaccine-associated CD4 TCRs spanned the whole spike protein, with dominant responses in regions 160-218 and 743-854.

The V and J ends are trimmed by 1 base and 0 bases, leaving 3 bases between them. From the germline V gene, CDR1 is MGHRA and CDR2 is YSYEKL. Inclusive of the bounding cysteine and phenylalanine, the CDR3 is 14 residues long. Only CDR3 DNA is held: 42 bases, read in frame from base 1. This clonotype originated in an adult in good health. The sample here was peripheral blood, taken on day 0 of AZD1222 vaccination. Here the chain combines TRBV4-1 and TRBJ2-2, with no confidently assigned D gene. The CDR3 protein is CASSQVANTGELFF. The DNA sequence is given as TGCGCCAGCAGCCAAGTTGCGAACACCGGGGAGCTGTTTTTT.